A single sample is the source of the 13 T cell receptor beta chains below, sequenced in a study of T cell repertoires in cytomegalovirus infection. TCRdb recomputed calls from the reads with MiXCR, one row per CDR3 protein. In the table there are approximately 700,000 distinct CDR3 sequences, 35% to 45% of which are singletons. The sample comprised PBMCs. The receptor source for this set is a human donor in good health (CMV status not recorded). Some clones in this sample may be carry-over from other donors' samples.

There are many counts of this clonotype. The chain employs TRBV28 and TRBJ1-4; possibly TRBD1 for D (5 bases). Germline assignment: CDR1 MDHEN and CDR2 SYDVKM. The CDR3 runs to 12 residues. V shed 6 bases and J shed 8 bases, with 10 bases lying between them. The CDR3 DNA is TGTGCCAGCAGACCCGGGGGGGAAAAACTGTTTTTT. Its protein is CASRPGGEKLFF.

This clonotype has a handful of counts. In DNA form, the CDR3 reads TGCGCCAGCAGCTCCTCCGACAGGGGGAAAAATCCGAACACTGAAGCTTTCTTT. This sequence encodes CASSSSDRGKNPNTEAFF. V and J are TRBV5-1 and TRBJ1-1; the match to TRBD1 covers 9 bases. Germline V lookup: CDR1 SGHRS, CDR2 YFSETQ. The CDR3 is 18 amino acids. V lost 3 bases, J lost 1 base, and 13 bases stayed unmatched.

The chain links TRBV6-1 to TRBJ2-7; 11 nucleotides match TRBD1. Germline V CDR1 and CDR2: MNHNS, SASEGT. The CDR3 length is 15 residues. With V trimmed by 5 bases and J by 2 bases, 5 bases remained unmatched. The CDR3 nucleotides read TGTGCCAGCAGTCACCGGGGACAGGGGGCCTACGAGCAGTACTTC. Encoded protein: CASSHRGQGAYEQYF.

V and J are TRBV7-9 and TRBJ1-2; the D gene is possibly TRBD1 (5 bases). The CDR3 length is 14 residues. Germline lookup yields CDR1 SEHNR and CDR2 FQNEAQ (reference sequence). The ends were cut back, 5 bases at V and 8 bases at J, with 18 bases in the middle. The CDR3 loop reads CASSLTVPIEGYTF. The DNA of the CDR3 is TGTGCCAGCAGCCTGACAGTGCCTATAGAGGGCTACACCTTC.

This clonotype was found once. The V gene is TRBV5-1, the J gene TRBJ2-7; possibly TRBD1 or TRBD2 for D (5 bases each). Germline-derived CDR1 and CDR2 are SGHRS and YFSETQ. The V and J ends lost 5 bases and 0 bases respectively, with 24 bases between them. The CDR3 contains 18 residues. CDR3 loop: CASRIPRGGWNTSYEQYF. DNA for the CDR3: TGCGCCAGCAGAATCCCCCGGGGCGGATGGAATACCTCCTACGAGCAGTACTTC.

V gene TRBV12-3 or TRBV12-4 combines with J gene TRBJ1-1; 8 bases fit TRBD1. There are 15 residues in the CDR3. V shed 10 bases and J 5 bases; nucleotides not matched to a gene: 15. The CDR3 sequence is CATSFWVRGQTEAFF. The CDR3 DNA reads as TGTGCCACCTCCTTCTGGGTCAGGGGGCAAACTGAAGCTTTCTTT.

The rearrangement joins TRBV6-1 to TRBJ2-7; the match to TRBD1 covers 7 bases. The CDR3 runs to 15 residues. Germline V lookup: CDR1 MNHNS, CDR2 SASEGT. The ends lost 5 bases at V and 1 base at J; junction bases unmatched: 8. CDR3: CASSRTGAPSYEQYF. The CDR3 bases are TGTGCCAGCAGTCGTACAGGGGCCCCTTCCTACGAGCAGTACTTC.

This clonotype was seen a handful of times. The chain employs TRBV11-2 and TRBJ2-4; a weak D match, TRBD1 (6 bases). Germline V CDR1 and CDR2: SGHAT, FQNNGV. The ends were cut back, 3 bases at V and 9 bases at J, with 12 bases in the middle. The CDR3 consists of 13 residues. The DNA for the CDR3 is TGTGCCAGCAGCTTCCGGACAGAAGGCATTCAGTACTTC. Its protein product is CASSFRTEGIQYF.

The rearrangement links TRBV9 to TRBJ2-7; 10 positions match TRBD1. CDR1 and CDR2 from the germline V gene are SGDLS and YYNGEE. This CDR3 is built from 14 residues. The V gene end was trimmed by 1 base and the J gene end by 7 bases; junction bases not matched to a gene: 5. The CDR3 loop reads CASSVSGTGVEQYF. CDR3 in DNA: TGTGCCAGCAGCGTATCCGGGACAGGGGTAGAGCAGTACTTC.

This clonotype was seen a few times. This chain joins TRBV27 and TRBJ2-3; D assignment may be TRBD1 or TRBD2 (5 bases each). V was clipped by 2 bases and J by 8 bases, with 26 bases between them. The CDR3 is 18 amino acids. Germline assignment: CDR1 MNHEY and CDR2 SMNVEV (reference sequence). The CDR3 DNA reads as TGTGCCAGCAGTTTACTTACACTTTCGGGACCGAAAAAGGGTACGCAGTATTTT. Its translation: CASSLLTLSGPKKGTQYF.

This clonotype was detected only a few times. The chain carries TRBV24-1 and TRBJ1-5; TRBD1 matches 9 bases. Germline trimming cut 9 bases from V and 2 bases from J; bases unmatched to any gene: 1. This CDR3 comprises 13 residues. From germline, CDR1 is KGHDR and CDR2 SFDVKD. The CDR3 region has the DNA TGTGCCACCGGGGACAGGGGCAATCAGCCCCAGCATTTT. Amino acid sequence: CATGDRGNQPQHF.

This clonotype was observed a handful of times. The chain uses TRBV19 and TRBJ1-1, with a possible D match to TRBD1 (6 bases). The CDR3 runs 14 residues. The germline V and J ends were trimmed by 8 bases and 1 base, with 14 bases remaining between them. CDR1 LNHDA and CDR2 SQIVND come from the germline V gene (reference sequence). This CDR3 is CASGTGTPNTEAFF. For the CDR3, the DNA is TGTGCCAGTGGGACCGGGACACCGAACACTGAAGCTTTCTTT.

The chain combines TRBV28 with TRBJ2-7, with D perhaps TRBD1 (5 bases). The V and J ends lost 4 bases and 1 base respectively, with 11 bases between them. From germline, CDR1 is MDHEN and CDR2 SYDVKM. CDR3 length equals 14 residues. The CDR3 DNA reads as TGTGCCAGCAGTTCCTACAGGAAATCCTACGAGCAGTACTTC. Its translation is CASSSYRKSYEQYF.